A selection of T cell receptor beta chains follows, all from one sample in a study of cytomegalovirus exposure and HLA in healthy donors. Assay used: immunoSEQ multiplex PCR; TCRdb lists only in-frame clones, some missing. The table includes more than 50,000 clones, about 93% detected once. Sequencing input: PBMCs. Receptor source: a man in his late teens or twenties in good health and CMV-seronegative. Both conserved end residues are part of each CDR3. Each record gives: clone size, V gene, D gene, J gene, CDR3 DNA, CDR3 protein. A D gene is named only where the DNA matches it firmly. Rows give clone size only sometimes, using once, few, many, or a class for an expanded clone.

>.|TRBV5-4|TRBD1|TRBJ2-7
TGTGCCAGCAGCGAGACAGGGATACCCTACGAGCAGTACTTC
CASSETGIPYEQYF
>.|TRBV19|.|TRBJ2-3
TGTGCCACCCGCAACCGGGGTGGGGTAGATACGCAGTATTTT
CATRNRGGVDTQYF
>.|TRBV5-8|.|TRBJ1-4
TGTGCCAGCAGCTCGCTCGGGACTGTATGGATGGATGAAAAACTGTTTTTT
CASSSLGTVWMDEKLFF
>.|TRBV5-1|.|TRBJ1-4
TGCGCCAGCAGGCAAGGGGGTGAGCGAGAAAAACTGTTTTTT
CASRQGGEREKLFF
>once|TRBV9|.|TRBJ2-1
TGTGCCAGCAGCGTCTCGGGACTCATCCTTAATGAGCAGTTCTTC
CASSVSGLILNEQFF
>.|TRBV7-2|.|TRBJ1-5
TGTGCCAGCAGCTTAGACCGGGGGCCCCAGCATTTT
CASSLDRGPQHF
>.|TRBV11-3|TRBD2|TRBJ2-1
TGTGCCAGCAGTTCAGCGGGAGTCCCCTACAATGAGCAGTTCTTC
CASSSAGVPYNEQFF
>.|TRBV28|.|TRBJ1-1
TGTGCCAGCAGTCCTAAGACTGAAGCTTTCTTT
CASSPKTEAFF
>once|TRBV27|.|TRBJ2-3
TGTGCCAGCAGTTTATGGGGCGATACGCAGTATTTT
CASSLWGDTQYF
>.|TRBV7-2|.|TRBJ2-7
TGTGCCAGCAGCTCACCCCTGGGCGGGAAGTACTTC
CASSSPLGGKYF
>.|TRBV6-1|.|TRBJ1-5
TGTGCCAGCAGTGAATCGGGGGATCAGCCCCAGCATTTT
CASSESGDQPQHF
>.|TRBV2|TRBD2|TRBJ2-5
TGTGCCAGCAGTGAGACTAGCGGGAGGGCCCAGGAGACCCAGTACTTC
CASSETSGRAQETQYF
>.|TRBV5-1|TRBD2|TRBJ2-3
TGCGCCAGCAGCTTGGACGGGGCGGGAGGAGATACGCAGTATTTT
CASSLDGAGGDTQYF
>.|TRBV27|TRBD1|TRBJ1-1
TGTGCCAGCAGTTCCCTCCAGGGGGCGGACTCGTCCAAAGCTTTCTTT
CASSSLQGADSSKAFF
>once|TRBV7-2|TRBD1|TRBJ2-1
TGTGCCAGCAGCCCCCTGGACAGGGTCAATGAGCAGTTCTTC
CASSPLDRVNEQFF
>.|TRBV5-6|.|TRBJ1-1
TGTGCCAGCAGCCCCTGGGGCAGATTAAACACTGAAGCTTTCTTT
CASSPWGRLNTEAFF
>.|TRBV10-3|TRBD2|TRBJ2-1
TGTGCCATCAGTGAGTCGGGGACTAGCGTCTATGAGCAGTTCTTC
CAISESGTSVYEQFF
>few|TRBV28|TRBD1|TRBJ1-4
TGTGCCAGCAGGTTTACGGGACAGCCTAATGAAAAACTGTTTTTT
CASRFTGQPNEKLFF
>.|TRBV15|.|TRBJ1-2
TGTGCCACCAGCCCTGACAGGTTTGGCTACACCTTC
CATSPDRFGYTF
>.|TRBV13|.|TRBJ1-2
TGTGCCAGCAGCCCCCAGGGAAACTATGGCTACACCTTC
CASSPQGNYGYTF
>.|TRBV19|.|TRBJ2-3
TGTGCCAGTACCCAGGGGAGATCAGATACGCAGTATTTT
CASTQGRSDTQYF
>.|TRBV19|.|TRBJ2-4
TGTGGTGTCGGGTGGGCGGGGAACATTCAGTACTTC
CGVGWAGNIQYF
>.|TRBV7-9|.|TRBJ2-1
TGTGCCAGCAGCCTAGGGGGAGGGGGGCATGAGCAGTTCTTC
CASSLGGGGHEQFF
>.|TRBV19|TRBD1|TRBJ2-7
TGTGCCAGTAGTACCCCGGACAGGAACCCTTACGAGCAGTACTTC
CASSTPDRNPYEQYF
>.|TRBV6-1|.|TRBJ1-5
TGTGCCAGCAGAACCCAGGGTTTTCAGCCCCAGCATTTT
CASRTQGFQPQHF
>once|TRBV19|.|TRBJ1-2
TGTGCCAGTAGTTCATCGTGGAGCGATGGCTACACCTTC
CASSSSWSDGYTF
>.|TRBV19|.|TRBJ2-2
TGTGCCATCGGGGGGCCTCACACCGGGGAGCTGTTTTTT
CAIGGPHTGELFF
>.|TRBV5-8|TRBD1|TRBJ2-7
TGTGCCAGCATGAGACAGGGAAAGTACTTC
CASMRQGKYF
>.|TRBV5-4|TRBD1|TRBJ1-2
TGTGCCAGCAGCCAGGGACAGCCCTATGGCTACACCTTC
CASSQGQPYGYTF
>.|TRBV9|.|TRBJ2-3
TGTGCCAGCAGCCCCCGGGTAACCCACACAGATACGCAGTATTTT
CASSPRVTHTDTQYF
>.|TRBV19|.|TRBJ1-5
TGTGCCAGTAGTTCCGGGACACCTAATCAGCCCCAGCATTTT
CASSSGTPNQPQHF
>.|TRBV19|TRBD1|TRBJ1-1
TGTGCCAGTAGTATAGATCCGGAGGGGACAGGATGGAACACTGAAGCTTTCTTT
CASSIDPEGTGWNTEAFF
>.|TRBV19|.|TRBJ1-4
TGTGCCAGTAGTATGCAGAAGAGGGAAAAACTGTTTTTT
CASSMQKREKLFF
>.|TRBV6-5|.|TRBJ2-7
TGTGCCAGCAGTTACCCTGGCAGCTACGAGCAGTACTTC
CASSYPGSYEQYF
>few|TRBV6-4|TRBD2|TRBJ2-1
TGTGCCAGCAGTGACTCAGCTAGCGGGAGCAATGAGCAGTTCTTC
CASSDSASGSNEQFF
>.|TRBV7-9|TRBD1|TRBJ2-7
TGTGCCAGCAGCCCCGGGACAGACTACGAGCAGTACTTC
CASSPGTDYEQYF
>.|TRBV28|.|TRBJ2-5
TGTGCCAGCACCTTCGGGGTACAAGAGACCCAGTACTTC
CASTFGVQETQYF
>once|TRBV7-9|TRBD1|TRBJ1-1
TGTGCCAGCAGCCCCGGACAGGGAATGAACACTGAAGCTTTCTTT
CASSPGQGMNTEAFF
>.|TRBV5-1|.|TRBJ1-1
TGCGCCAGCAGCTTAGACAGGAGGAGCACTGAAGCTTTCTTT
CASSLDRRSTEAFF
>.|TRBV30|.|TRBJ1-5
TGTGCCTGGAGTCCCGACAGTTATAGCAATCAGCCCCAGCATTTT
CAWSPDSYSNQPQHF
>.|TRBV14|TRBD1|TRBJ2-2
TGTGCCAGCAGCGACAGGGTGGGCACCGGGGAGCTGTTTTTT
CASSDRVGTGELFF
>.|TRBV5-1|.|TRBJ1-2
TGCGCCAGCAGCTTGGGACAGGATGGCTATGGCTACACCTTC
CASSLGQDGYGYTF
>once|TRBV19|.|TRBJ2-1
TGTGCCAGTAGTAACCCGTTGAGGCATGAGCAGTTCTTC
CASSNPLRHEQFF
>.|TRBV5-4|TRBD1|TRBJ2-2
TGTGCCAGCTGCACAGGGGGCGATGCCACCGGGGAGCTGTTTTTT
CASCTGGDATGELFF
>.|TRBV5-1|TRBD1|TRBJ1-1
TGCGCCAGCAGCTTGGGTGACAGGGTTAACACTGAAGCTTTCTTT
CASSLGDRVNTEAFF
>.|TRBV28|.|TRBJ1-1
TGTGCCAGCAGTTTTTCCTGGAACACTGAAGCTTTCTTT
CASSFSWNTEAFF
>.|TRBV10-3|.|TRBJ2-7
TGTGCCATCAGTAACAAAGACCGCAGGGGCGTCGAGCAGTACTTC
CAISNKDRRGVEQYF
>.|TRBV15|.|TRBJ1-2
TGTGCCACCAGCAGAGACATTCTGTCATATATTAGGACAACTAACTATGGCTACACCTTC
CATSRDILSYIRTTNYGYTF
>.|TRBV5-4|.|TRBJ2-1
TGTGCCAGCAGCTTGGGAGCGGTCTCCTACAATGAGCAGTTCTTC
CASSLGAVSYNEQFF
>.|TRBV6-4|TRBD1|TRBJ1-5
TGTGCCAGCAGTGCAACAGGGGGCGCGGGGAGCAATCAGCCCCAGCATTTT
CASSATGGAGSNQPQHF
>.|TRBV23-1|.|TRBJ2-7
TGCGCCAGCAGTCAATCGGAGGACCTCCAGGAGAGCTACGAGCAGTACTTC
CASSQSEDLQESYEQYF
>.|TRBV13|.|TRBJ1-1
TGTGCCAGCAGTCATACAGGGTTGAACACTGAAGCTTTCTTT
CASSHTGLNTEAFF
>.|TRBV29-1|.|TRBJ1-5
TGCAGCGCGGCGACGGGTACTAGCAATCAGCCCCAGCATTTT
CSAATGTSNQPQHF
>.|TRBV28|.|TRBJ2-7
TGTGCCAGCAGTTTATACCAGGGGGGTGGCCCCTACGAGCAGTACTTC
CASSLYQGGGPYEQYF
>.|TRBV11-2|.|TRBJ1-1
TGTGCCAGCAGCCTAAGCAGGGATACTGAAGCTTTCTTT
CASSLSRDTEAFF